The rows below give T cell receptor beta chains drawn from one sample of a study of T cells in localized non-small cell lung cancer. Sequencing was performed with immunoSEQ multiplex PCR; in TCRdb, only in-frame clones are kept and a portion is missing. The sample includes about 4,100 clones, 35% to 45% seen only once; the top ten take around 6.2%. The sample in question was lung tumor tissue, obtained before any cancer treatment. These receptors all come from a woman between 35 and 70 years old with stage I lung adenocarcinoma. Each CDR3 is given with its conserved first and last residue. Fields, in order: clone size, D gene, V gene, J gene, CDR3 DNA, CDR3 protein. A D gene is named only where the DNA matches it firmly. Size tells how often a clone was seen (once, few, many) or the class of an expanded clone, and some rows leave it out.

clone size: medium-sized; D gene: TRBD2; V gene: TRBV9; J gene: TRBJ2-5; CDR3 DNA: TGTGCCAGAGCGGGGACGGGGCAAGAGACCCAGTACTTC; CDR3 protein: CARAGTGQETQYF
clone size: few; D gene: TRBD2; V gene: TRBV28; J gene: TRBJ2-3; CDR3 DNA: TGTGCCAGCAGTTGGGGTGGGACTAGCGGGAACACAGATACGCAGTATTTT; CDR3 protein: CASSWGGTSGNTDTQYF
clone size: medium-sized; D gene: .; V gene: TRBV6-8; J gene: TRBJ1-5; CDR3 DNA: TGTGCCAGCGAAGGAGGGTTCAATCAGCCCCAGCATTTT; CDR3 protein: CASEGGFNQPQHF
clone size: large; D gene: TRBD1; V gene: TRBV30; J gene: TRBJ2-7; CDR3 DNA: TGTGCCTGGAGTCCCGCCGGGACAGGGAACGAGCAGTACTTC; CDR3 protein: CAWSPAGTGNEQYF
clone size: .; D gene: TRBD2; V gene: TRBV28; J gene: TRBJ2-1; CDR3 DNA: TGTGCCAGCAGTCCCCCTAGTTTTTGGACTAGCGGAGCCGATAATGAGCAGTTCTTC; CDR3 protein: CASSPPSFWTSGADNEQFF
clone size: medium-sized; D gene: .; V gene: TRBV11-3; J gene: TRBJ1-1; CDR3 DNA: TGTGCCAGCAGCTTACAGGGGCAAAAGACTGAAGCTTTCTTT; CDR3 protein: CASSLQGQKTEAFF
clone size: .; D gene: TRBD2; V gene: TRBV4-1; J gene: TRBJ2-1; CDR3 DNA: TGCGCCAGCATGTTGACTAGCGGGAGGCGGAACAATGAGCAGTTCTTC; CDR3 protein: CASMLTSGRRNNEQFF
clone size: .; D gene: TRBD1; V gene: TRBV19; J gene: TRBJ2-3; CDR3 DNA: TGTGCCAGTAGTATCACACCGGGACAGGGGGCAGATACGCAGTATTTT; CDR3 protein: CASSITPGQGADTQYF
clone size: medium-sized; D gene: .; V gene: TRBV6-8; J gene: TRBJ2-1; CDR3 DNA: TGTGCCAGCAGTTGGACAGCTCGGGATGAGCAGTTCTTC; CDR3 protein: CASSWTARDEQFF
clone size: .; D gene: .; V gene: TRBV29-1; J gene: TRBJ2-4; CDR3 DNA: TGCAGCGTTGGGGGGTTAGCCAAAAACATTCAGTACTTC; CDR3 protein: CSVGGLAKNIQYF
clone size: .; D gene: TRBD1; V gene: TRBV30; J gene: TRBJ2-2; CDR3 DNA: TGTGCCTGGAGTAAAAAGGGACAGGGCACCGGGGAGCTGTTTTTT; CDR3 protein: CAWSKKGQGTGELFF
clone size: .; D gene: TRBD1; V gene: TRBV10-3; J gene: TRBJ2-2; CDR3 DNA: TGTGCCGCAGGTTTTGGCAGGGGGCCCACCGGGGAGCTGTTTTTT; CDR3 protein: CAAGFGRGPTGELFF
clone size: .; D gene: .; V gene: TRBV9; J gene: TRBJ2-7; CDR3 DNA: TGTGCCAGCAGAGAGAGCGACTTGAGCCTCTACAAGCAGTACTTC; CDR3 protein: CASRESDLSLYKQYF
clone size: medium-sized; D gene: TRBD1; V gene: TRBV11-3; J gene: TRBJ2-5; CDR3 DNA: TGTGCCAGCAGCTTAGGACAGGGCCACCAAGAGACCCAGTACTTC; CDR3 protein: CASSLGQGHQETQYF
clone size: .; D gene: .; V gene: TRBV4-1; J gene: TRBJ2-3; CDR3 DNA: TGCGCCAGCAGCCAAGTTAGGCTAGTTAAAGGTACGCAGTATTTT; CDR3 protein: CASSQVRLVKGTQYF
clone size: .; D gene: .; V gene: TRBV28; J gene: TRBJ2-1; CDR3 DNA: TGTGCCACTGCGAGGGCCCCCGTCAATGAGCAGTTCTTC; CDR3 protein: CATARAPVNEQFF
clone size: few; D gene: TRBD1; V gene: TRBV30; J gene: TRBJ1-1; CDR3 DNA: TGTGCCTGGAGGCGCGGGACAGGTACCCAAGCTTTCTTT; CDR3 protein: CAWRRGTGTQAFF
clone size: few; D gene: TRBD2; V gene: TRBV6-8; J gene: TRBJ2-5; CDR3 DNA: TGTGCCAGCAGTTACTCGAACATAGGCGGGAGGGGGAGGACCCAGTACTTC; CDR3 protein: CASSYSNIGGRGRTQYF
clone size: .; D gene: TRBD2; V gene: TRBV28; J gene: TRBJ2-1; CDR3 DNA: TGTGCCAGCAGTTTAGGGCTAGCGGCCTACAATGAGCAGTTCTTC; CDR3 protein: CASSLGLAAYNEQFF
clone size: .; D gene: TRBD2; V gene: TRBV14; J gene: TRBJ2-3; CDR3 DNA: TGTGCCAGCAGCCCCCTGACTAGCGGGACATATACGCAGTATTTT; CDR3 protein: CASSPLTSGTYTQYF
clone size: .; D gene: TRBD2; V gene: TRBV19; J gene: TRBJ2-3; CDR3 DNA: TGTGCCAGTAGTCCGAGACTAGCGGGAGAGACGCAGTATTTT; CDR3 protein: CASSPRLAGETQYF
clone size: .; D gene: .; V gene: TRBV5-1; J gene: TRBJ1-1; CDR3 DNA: TGCGCCAGCAGCTTTCGGGACTTTTCCCCCCGCGCTTTCTTT; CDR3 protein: CASSFRDFSPRAFF
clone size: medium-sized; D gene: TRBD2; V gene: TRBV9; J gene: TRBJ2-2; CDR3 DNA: TGTGCCACTGAGCGGGAGAACACCGGGGAGCTGTTTTTT; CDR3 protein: CATERENTGELFF
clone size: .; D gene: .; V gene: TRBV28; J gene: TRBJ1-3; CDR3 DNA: TGTGCCAGCAGTTTGGGGTGGGCTATATCTGGAAACACCATATATTTT; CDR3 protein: CASSLGWAISGNTIYF
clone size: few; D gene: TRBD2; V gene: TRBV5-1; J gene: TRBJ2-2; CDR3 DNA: TGCGCCAGCAGAAAAGCGGGAGATCCGAACACCGGGGAGCTGTTTTTT; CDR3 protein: CASRKAGDPNTGELFF
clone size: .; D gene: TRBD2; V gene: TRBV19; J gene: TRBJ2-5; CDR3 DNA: TGTGCCAGTAGTATAAGCGGGACCGAACAAGAGACCCAGTACTTC; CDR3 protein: CASSISGTEQETQYF
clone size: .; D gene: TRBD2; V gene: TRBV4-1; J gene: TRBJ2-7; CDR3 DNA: TGCGCCAGCAGCCAGGCGGGGGGTGAGCAGTACTTC; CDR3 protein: CASSQAGGEQYF
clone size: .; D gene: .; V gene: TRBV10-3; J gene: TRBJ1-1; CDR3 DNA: TGTGCCAGCAGTGAGTTTCTTTCTTCCCTTGAAGCTTTCTTT; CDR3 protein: CASSEFLSSLEAFF
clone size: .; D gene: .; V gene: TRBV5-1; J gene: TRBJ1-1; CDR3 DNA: TGCGCCAGCAGGAGAGATACAGGTACGAACACTGAAGCTTTCTTT; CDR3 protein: CASRRDTGTNTEAFF
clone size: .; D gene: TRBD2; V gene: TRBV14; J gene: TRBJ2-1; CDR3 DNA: TGTGCCAGCACCCCCCTAGCGGGTCGCTACAATGAGCAGTTCTTC; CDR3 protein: CASTPLAGRYNEQFF
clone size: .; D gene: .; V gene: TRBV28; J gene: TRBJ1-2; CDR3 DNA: TGTGCCAGCAGGGGGCCTGCCTATGGCTACACCTTC; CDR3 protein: CASRGPAYGYTF
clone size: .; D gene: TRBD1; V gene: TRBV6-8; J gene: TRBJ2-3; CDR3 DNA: TGTGCCAGCACTCTCTGGGGAACCAGGACAGGCCGCACAGATACGCAGTATTTT; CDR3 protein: CASTLWGTRTGRTDTQYF
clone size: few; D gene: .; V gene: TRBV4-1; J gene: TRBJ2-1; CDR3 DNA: TGCGCCAGCAGCCAAGAGACCTCGGAGAATGAACAGTTCTTC; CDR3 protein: CASSQETSENEQFF
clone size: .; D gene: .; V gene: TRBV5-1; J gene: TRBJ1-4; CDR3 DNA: TGCGCCAGCAGCTCGGAGGGACGATATGGTGAAAAACTGTTTTTT; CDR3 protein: CASSSEGRYGEKLFF
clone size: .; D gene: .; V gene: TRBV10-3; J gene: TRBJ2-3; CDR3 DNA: TGTGCCATCAGTGAGGCTACTGGGACAACAGATACGCAGTATTTT; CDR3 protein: CAISEATGTTDTQYF
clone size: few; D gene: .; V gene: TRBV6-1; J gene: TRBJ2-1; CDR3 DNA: TGTGCCAGCAGTGAAGGCCGGGACCACCTAGGGGTAAATGAGCAGTTCTTC; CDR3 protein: CASSEGRDHLGVNEQFF
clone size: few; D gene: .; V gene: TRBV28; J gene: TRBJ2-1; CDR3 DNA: TGTGCCAGCAGTCCCCAGGGCCCTCTCAATGAGCAGTTCTTC; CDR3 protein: CASSPQGPLNEQFF